This T cell receptor (beta chain) was found in a study of blood T cell repertoires in COVID-19. As for the study in general: Samples taken during acute and convalescent COVID-19 were collected in the United States, Italy and Spain. In each case, the material was cDNA or gDNA derived from T cells, B-cell-depleted T cells, or PBMCs.

V dropped 8 bases and J dropped 3; count of bases not matched to a gene: 6. Per the germline V gene, CDR1 is MGHRA and CDR2 is YSYEKL. The CDR3 spans 16 residues. As originally analysed: Counts of nucleated cells, estimated from reference gene primer amplification, were obtained. Only in-frame clones appear in the TCRdb table, and some are missing; sequencing was by immunoSEQ multiplex PCR. V and J calls and clone size are those listed in that table; D and trimming were worked out from the DNA. The table includes about 34,000 clones, less than 85% detected once. The chain is built from TRBV4-1 and TRBJ2-3; 15 positions match TRBD2. This receptor was obtained from a woman between 70 and 85 years old with acute or convalescent COVID-19. Sample: peripheral blood. CDR3 bases: TGCGCCAGCCGATCGGGACTAGCGGGAGGAACAGATACGCAGTATTTT. Protein sequence: CASRSGLAGGTDTQYF.